This TCR beta chain appears in the sequencing data of a study of graft-versus-host responses after intestinal transplantation. Looking at the study overall: Recipients obtained multivisceral, liver-intestinal, or isolated intestinal transplants. After anti-thymocyte globulin induction, recipients took tacrolimus and steroids for 3 to 4 years.

Repertoires were generated with immunoSEQ multiplex PCR, while TCRdb's copy carries only in-frame clones and drops some. Altogether roughly 50,000 clones are present, more than 80% being singletons, with the ten largest covering 5% to 6.5%. Between the trimmed V and J ends, which lost 4 bases and 0 bases, there was a span of 13 bases. Germline CDR1 LNHDA, CDR2 SQIVND (reference sequence). The CDR3 spans 16 residues. The source was PBMCs, collected more than 650 days after intestinal transplant. This TCR came from a human patient who received an intestinal transplant, so some T cells may come from the graft donor. V gene TRBV19 combines with J gene TRBJ1-3, with unresolved D. As DNA, the CDR3 is TGTGCCAGTAGTACGGGTCCCACTTCCTCTGGAAACACCATATATTTT. This translates into CASSTGPTSSGNTIYF. Based on the CDR3 plus reference TRBV19 and TRBJ1-3, the full variable domain is DGGITQSPKYLFRKEGQNVTLSCEQNLNHDAMYWYRQDPGQGLRLIYYSQIVNDFQKGDIAEGYSVSREKKESFPLTVTSAQKNPTAFYLCASSTGPTSSGNTIYFGEGSWLTVV.